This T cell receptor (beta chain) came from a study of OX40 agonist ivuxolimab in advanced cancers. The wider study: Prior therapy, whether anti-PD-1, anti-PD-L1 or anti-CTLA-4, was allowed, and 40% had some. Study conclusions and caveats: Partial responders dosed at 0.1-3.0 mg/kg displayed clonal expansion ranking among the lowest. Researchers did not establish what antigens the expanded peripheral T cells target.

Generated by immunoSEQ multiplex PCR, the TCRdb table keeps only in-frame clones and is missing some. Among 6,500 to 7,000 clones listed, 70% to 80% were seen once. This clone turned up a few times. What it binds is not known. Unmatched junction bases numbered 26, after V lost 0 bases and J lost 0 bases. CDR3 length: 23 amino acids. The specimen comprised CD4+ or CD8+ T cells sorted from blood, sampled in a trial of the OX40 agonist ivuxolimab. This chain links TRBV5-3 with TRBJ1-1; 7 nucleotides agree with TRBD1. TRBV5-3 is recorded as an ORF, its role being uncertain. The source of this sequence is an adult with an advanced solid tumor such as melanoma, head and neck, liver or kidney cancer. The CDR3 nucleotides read TGTGCCAGAAGCTTGGCCGTCCTTAACAGGGGATGGGGATTGTGGGCCTTGAACACTGAAGCTTTCTTT. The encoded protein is CARSLAVLNRGWGLWALNTEAFF.